The entry below describes one T cell receptor beta chain. Its antigen is as yet unknown. The CDR3 runs to 13 residues. Germline CDR1 SGDLS, CDR2 YYNGEE. Trimming removed 1 base from V and 1 base from J, with 5 bases in between. The sample comes from a study of shared clonotypes between healthy human individuals. Study-wide results and caveats: It was the few donors that limited the genetic and exposure-history diversity represented.

An assay was performed, and its level was deep. The authors' processing: Filtering differed since immunoSEQ provided only junctions, with no quality scores. Method: immunoSEQ multiplex PCR; TCRdb's copy keeps in-frame clones and lacks some. The V and J calls and the clone size are those of that table, but D and trimming were determined from the DNA. The sample consists of about 2.3 million clones, just under 95% of them appearing once. The receptor was derived from a man between 18 and 29 years old in good health. Some clones in this sample may be carry-over from other donors' samples. The chain joins TRBV9 to TRBJ1-1; D remains ambiguous. The sequenced material came from naive CD4+ T cells from PBMCs. Subset here: CD45RA+ positively selected. CDR3 in DNA: TGTGCCAGCAGCGTAACGACGAACACTGAAGCTTTCTTT. Amino acid sequence: CASSVTTNTEAFF.